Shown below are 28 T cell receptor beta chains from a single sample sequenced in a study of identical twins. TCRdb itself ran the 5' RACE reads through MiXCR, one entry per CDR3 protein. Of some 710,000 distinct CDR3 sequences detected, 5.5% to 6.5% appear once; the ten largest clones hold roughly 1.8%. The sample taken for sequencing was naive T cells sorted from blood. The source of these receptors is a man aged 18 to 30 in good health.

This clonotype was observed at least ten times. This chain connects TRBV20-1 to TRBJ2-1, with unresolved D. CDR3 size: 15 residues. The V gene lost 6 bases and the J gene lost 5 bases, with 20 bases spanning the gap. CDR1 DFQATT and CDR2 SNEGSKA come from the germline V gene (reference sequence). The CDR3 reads CSAEKGQRAHNEQFF. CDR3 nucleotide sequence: TGCAGTGCCGAGAAGGGTCAACGGGCCCACAATGAGCAGTTCTTC.

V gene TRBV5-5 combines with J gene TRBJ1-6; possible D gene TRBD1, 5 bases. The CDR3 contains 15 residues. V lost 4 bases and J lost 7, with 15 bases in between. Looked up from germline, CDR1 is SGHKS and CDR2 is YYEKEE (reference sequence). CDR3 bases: TGTGCCAGCAGCCGGATCGGGACGGCCAATTCACCCCTCCACTTT. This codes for CASSRIGTANSPLHF.

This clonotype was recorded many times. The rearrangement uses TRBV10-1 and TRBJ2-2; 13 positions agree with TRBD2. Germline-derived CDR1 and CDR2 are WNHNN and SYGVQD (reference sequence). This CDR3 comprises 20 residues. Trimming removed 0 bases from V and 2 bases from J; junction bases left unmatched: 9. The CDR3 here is CASSESTGTSGIINTGELFF. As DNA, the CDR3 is TGCGCCAGCAGTGAGTCAACCGGGACTAGCGGGATAATAAACACCGGGGAGCTGTTTTTT.

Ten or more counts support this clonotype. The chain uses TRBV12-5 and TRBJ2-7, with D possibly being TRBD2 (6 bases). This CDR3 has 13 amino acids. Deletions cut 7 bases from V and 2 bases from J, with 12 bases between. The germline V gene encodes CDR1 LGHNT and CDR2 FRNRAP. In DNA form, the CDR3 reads TGTGCTAGTGCCTACGGACTAACCTACGAGCAGTACTTC. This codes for CASAYGLTYEQYF.

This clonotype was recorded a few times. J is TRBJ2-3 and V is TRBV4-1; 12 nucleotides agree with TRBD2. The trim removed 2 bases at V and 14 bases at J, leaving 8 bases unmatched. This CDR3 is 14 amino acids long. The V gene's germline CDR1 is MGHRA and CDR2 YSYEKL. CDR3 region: CASSQSLAGGSPYF. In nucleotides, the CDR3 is TGCGCCAGCAGCCAATCCCTAGCGGGAGGGTCCCCGTATTTT.

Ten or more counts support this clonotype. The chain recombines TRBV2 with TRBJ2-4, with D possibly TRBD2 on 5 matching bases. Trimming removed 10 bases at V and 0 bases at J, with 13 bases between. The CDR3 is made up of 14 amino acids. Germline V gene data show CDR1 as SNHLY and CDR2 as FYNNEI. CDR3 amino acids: CATDSNLAKNIQYF. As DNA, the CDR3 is TGTGCCACGGACTCAAACTTAGCCAAAAACATTCAGTACTTC.

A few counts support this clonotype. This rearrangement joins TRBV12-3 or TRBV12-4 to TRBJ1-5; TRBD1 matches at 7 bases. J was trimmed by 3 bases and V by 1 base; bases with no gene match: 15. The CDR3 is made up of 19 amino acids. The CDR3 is CASSLVLSGTVSYNQPQHF. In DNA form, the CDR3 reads TGTGCCAGCAGTTTAGTCCTCTCCGGGACAGTTTCCTACAATCAGCCCCAGCATTTT.

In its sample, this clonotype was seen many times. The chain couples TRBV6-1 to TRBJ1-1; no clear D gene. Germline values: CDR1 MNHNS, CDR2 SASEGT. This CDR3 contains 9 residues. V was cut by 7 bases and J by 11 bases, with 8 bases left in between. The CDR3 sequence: CASISRAFF. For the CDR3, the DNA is TGTGCCAGCATTTCCCGGGCTTTCTTT.

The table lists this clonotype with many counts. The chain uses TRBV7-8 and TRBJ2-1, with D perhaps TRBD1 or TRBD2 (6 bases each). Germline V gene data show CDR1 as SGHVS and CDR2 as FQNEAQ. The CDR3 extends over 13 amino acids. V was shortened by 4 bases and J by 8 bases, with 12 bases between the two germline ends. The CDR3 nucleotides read TGTGCCAGCAGCTCGGGGGCGGGATATGAGCAGTTCTTC. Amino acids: CASSSGAGYEQFF.

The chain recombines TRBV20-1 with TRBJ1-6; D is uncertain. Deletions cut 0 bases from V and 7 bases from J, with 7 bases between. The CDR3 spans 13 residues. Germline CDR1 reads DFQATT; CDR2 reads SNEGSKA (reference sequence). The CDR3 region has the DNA TGCAGTGCTAGAGATGGAGAGAATTCACCCCTCCACTTT. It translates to CSARDGENSPLHF.

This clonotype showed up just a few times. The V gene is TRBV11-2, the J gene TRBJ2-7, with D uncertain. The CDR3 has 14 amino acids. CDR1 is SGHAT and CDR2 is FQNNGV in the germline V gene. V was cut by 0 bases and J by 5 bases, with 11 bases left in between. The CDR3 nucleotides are TGTGCCAGCAGCTTAGATCTGTATCTAGACGAGCAGTACGTC. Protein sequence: CASSLDLYLDEQYV.

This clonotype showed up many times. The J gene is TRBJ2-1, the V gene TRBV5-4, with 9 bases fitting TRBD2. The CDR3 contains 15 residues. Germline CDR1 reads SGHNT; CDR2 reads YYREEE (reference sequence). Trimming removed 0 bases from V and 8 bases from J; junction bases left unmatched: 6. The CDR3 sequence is CASSLGREGLYEQFF. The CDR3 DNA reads TGTGCCAGCAGCTTGGGGCGGGAGGGCCTGTATGAGCAGTTCTTC.

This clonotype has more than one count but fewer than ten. The CDR3: CASSDDAGGIYGYTF. The DNA of the CDR3 is TGTGCCAGCAGTGACGATGCAGGGGGCATCTATGGCTACACCTTC. V usage is TRBV6-4 and J usage is TRBJ1-2; the match to TRBD1 covers 8 bases. CDR1 is MRHNA, CDR2 SNTAGT, per germline. The CDR3 loop spans 15 amino acids. The junction had 6 bases not matched to a gene; V was cut back by 2 bases and J by 4 bases.

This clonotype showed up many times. CDR3 in amino acids: CASSLGLGGYEQYV. The CDR3 DNA sequence: TGCGCCAGCAGCTTGGGTCTCGGCGGATACGAGCAGTACGTC. V is TRBV5-1 and J is TRBJ2-7; unclear D gene. Trimming cost V 0 bases and J 4 bases, with 11 bases left between them. CDR1 SGHRS and CDR2 YFSETQ come from the germline V gene. There are 14 residues in the CDR3.

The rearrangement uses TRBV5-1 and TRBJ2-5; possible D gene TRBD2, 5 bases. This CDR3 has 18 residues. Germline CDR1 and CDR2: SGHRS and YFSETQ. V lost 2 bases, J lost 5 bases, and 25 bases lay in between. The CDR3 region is CASSFGLANQIPWETQYF. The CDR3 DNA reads TGCGCCAGCAGCTTTGGTCTAGCAAACCAAATCCCTTGGGAGACCCAGTACTTC.

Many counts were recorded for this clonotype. In DNA, the CDR3 is TGTGCCAGCAGTGAGGGGACCGGTGAAGCTTTCTTT. Its protein product is CASSEGTGEAFF. This chain connects TRBV9 to TRBJ1-1; D possibly corresponds to TRBD1 (5 bases). Per germline, CDR1 SGDLS and CDR2 YYNGEE. Trimming removed 5 bases from V and 7 bases from J, with 12 bases in between. CDR3 length: 12 amino acids.

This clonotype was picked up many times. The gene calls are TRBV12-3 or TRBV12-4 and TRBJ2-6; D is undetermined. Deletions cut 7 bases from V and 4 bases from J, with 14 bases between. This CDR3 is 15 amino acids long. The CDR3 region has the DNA TGTGCCAGCACAATGAGGCTCGCCGGGGCCAACGTCCTGACTTTC. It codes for CASTMRLAGANVLTF.

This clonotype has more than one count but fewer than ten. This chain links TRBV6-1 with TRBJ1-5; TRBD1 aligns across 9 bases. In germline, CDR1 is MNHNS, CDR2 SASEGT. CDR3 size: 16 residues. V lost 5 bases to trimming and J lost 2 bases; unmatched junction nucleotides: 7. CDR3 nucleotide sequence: TGTGCCAGCAGTCCGAACAGGGGGCAGGGCAATCAGCCCCAGCATTTT. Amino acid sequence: CASSPNRGQGNQPQHF.

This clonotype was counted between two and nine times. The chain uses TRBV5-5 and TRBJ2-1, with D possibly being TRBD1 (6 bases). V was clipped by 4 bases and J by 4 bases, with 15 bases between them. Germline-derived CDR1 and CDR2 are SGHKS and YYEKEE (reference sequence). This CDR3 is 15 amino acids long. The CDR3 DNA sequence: TGTGCCAGCAGCCCTCACCTCACAGGGTACAATGAGCAGTTCTTC. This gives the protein CASSPHLTGYNEQFF.

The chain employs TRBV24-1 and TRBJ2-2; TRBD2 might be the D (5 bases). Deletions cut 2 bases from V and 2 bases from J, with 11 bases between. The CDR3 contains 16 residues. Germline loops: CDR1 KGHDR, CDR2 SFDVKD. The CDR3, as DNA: TGTGCCACCAGTGATTACGGCGGGCCTAACACCGGGGAGCTGTTTTTT. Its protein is CATSDYGGPNTGELFF.

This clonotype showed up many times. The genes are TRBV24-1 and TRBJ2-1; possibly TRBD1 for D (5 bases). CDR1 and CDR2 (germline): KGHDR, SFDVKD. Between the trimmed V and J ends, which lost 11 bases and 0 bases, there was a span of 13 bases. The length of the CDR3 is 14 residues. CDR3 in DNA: TGTGCCATTGGGGCCCGTCGCTCCTACAATGAGCAGTTCTTC. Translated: CAIGARRSYNEQFF.

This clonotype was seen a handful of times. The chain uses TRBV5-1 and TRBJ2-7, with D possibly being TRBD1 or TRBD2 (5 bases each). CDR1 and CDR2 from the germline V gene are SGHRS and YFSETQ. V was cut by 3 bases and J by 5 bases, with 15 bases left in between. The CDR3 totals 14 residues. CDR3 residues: CASSWGPTADEQYF. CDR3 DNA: TGCGCCAGCAGCTGGGGACCCACCGCTGACGAGCAGTACTTC.

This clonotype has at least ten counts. The CDR3 is CSARRGTGELFF. The DNA of the CDR3 is TGCAGTGCCAGAAGGGGAACCGGGGAGCTGTTTTTT. The chain is built from TRBV20-1 and TRBJ2-2, with D perhaps matching TRBD1 (5 bases). This CDR3 has 12 residues. CDR1 is DFQATT and CDR2 is SNEGSKA in the germline V gene (reference sequence). The V and J ends lost 6 bases and 5 bases respectively, with 10 bases between them.

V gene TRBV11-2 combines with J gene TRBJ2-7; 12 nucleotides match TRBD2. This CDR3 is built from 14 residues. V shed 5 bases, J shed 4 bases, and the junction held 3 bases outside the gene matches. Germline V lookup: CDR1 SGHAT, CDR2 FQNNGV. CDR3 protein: CASSIGLAGYEQYV. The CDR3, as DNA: TGTGCCAGCAGCATAGGACTAGCGGGATACGAGCAGTACGTC.

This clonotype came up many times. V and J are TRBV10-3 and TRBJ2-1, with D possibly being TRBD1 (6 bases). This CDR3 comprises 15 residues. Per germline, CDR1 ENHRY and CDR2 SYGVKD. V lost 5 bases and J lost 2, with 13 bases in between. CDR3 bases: TGTGCCATCAGTTCTAGGGGGATGGCCTACAATGAGCAGTTCTTC. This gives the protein CAISSRGMAYNEQFF.

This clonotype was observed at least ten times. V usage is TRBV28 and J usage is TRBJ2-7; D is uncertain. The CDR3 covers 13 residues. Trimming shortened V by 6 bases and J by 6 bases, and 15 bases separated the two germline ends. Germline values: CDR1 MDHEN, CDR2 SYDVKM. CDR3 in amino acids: CASSLGLIGEQYV. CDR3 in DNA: TGTGCCAGCAGCTTGGGATTGATCGGCGAGCAGTACGTC.

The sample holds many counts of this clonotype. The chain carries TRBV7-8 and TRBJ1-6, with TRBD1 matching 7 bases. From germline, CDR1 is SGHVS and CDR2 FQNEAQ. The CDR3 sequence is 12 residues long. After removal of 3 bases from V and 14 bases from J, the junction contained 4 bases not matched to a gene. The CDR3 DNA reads TGTGCCAGCAGCTTGGGACAGACTACCCTCCACTTT. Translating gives CASSLGQTTLHF.

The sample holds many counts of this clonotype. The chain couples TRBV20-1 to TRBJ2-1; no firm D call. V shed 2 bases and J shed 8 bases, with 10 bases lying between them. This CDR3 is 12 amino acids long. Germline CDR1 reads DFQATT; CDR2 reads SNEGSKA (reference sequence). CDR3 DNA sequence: TGCAGTGCTAGATTGAGTGGCCATGAGCAGTTCTTC. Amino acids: CSARLSGHEQFF.